This is a list of T cell receptor beta chains from one sample in a study of response to subunit inactivated influenza vaccine. MiXCR was run by TCRdb on the RT-PCR reads, yielding one entry per CDR3 protein. The sample has 450,000 to 700,000 distinct CDR3 sequences; less than 15% are singletons. The material was PBMCs from blood, obtained approximately 12 days after vaccination. These receptors all come from a man aged 45-65 years who received an inactivated influenza vaccine. The CDR3 runs from the conserved cysteine through the conserved F or W. A D gene is named only where the DNA matches it firmly. Part of the rows lack a size; the others show once, few, many or a class for expanded clones.

>TRBJ2-1|few|14|TRBV20-1|TRBD2
TGCAGTGCTAGAGTGGAAGCGGGAGGGTTTGAGCAGTTCTTC
CSARVEAGGFEQFF
>TRBJ2-7|few|14|TRBV6-1|.
TGTGCCAGCAGTGAAGGTGACAGCACCTACGAGCAGTACTTC
CASSEGDSTYEQYF
>TRBJ1-5|.|12|TRBV12-3/TRBV12-4|.
TGTGCCAGCAGTCCCCCAGGAGAGCCCCAGCATTTT
CASSPPGEPQHF
>TRBJ2-7|.|15|TRBV4-2|TRBD2
TGTGCCAGCAGCCCTCGGACTAGCGGGAAATACGAGCAGTACTTC
CASSPRTSGKYEQYF
>TRBJ2-7|many|14|TRBV20-1|.
TGCAGTGCTCGCGACGGACAGAGCTCCTACGAGCAGTACTTC
CSARDGQSSYEQYF
>TRBJ2-1|few|15|TRBV6-5|TRBD2
TGTGCCAGCAGTTCAACCGGGACTAGTCTCAATGAGCAGTTCTTC
CASSSTGTSLNEQFF
>TRBJ2-1|.|16|TRBV7-2|TRBD2
TGTGCCAGCAGCTTACTTGCTAGCGGGAGTTCGGATGAGCAGTTCTTC
CASSLLASGSSDEQFF
>TRBJ2-3|.|13|TRBV20-1|TRBD1
TGCAGTGCTGGGGGACAGGTCGCGGATACGCAGTATTTT
CSAGGQVADTQYF
>TRBJ2-1|few|13|TRBV12-3/TRBV12-4|.
TGTGCCTCCCAACTCCGCCCGTACAATGAGCAGTTCTTC
CASQLRPYNEQFF
>TRBJ2-1|many|13|TRBV30|.
TGTGCCTGGAGACGTAAGGGATACAATGAGCAGTTCTTC
CAWRRKGYNEQFF
>TRBJ1-4|many|13|TRBV7-8|TRBD1
TGTGCCAGCAGCCAGGGGGCGCGGGAAAAACTGTTTTTT
CASSQGAREKLFF
>TRBJ2-5|.|16|TRBV18|TRBD1
TGTGCCAGCTCACGCGGACAGGGTAACGTCCTGGAGACCCAGTACTTC
CASSRGQGNVLETQYF
>TRBJ2-1|.|15|TRBV18|TRBD2
TGTGCCAGCTCACAGCGGGAGGGCCTTAATAATGAGCAGTTCTTC
CASSQREGLNNEQFF
>TRBJ1-5|few|14|TRBV20-1|.
TGCAGTGCTCGAGGCTTAGATAGCAATCAGCCCCAGCATTTT
CSARGLDSNQPQHF
>TRBJ1-5|.|17|TRBV28|TRBD1
TGTGCCAGCAGTCCTTCATTGGGACAGGGATGGGGTCAGCCCCAGCATTTT
CASSPSLGQGWGQPQHF
>TRBJ2-1|few|12|TRBV20-1|.
TGCAGTGCTAGGGTGTGGGACGGTGAGCAGTTCTTC
CSARVWDGEQFF
>TRBJ1-1|.|12|TRBV12-3/TRBV12-4|.
TGTGCCAGCAGTCAAACGAACACTGAAGCTTTCTTT
CASSQTNTEAFF
>TRBJ2-2|few|17|TRBV7-9|.
TGTGCCAGCAGCAAAAGGTCCGGAAGGGGGGCCACCGGGGAGCTGTTTTTT
CASSKRSGRGATGELFF
>TRBJ2-7|few|12|TRBV2|.
TGTGCCAGCAGTGAACCAGGGAACGAGCAGTACTTC
CASSEPGNEQYF
>TRBJ2-3|few|16|TRBV5-1|.
TGCGCCAGCAGCCCTCTAGGGACGATGGGGGCAGATACGCAGTATTTT
CASSPLGTMGADTQYF
>TRBJ2-3|.|15|TRBV5-1|TRBD2
TGCGCCAGCAGCTTGGACGGGACTAGAACAGATACGCAGTATTTT
CASSLDGTRTDTQYF
>TRBJ2-5|many|13|TRBV7-9|TRBD2
TGTGCCAGCAGGTCCTGGGAGGGAGAGACCCAGTACTTC
CASRSWEGETQYF
>TRBJ1-1|few|13|TRBV12-3/TRBV12-4|.
TGTGCCAGCACTGGGGTCGGGAACACTGAAGCTTTCTTT
CASTGVGNTEAFF
>TRBJ2-2|.|16|TRBV3-1|TRBD2
TGTGCCAGCAGCAGGGGACTAGCGGAGAACACCGGGGAGCTGTTTTTT
CASSRGLAENTGELFF
>TRBJ2-3|.|22|TRBV14|TRBD2
TGTGCCAGCAGCCAAGACTGGCTAGCGGGAGGGAATCCTAACCCCCGAACAGATACGCAGTATTTT
CASSQDWLAGGNPNPRTDTQYF
>TRBJ2-5|.|14|TRBV5-1|TRBD1
TGCGCCAGCAGCGGGGGGACAGGGGGAGAGACCCAGTACTTC
CASSGGTGGETQYF
>TRBJ2-4|.|16|TRBV7-8|TRBD1
TGTGCCAGCAGCCTGGACAGGGGGTATGGCAAAAACATTCAGTACTTC
CASSLDRGYGKNIQYF
>TRBJ2-3|many|15|TRBV9|.
TGTGCCAGCAGCGAGGGGGAAGCTAGCACAGATACGCAGTATTTT
CASSEGEASTDTQYF
>TRBJ2-7|few|14|TRBV5-1|.
TGCGCCAGCCGATTACAGACAGACTCCTACGAGCAGTACTTC
CASRLQTDSYEQYF
>TRBJ1-2|.|13|TRBV12-3/TRBV12-4|.
TGTGCCAGCAGTACCGTGTGGGCGGCGGGCTACACCTTC
CASSTVWAAGYTF
>TRBJ2-1|.|17|TRBV7-2|.
TGTGCCAGCAGCTTAGGATCGCGGGTTAGCTCCTACAATGAGCAGTTCTTC
CASSLGSRVSSYNEQFF
>TRBJ1-1|.|14|TRBV12-3/TRBV12-4|TRBD1
TGTGCCAGCAGTTTGAACCAGGGGGGACCTGAAGCTTTCTTT
CASSLNQGGPEAFF
>TRBJ2-7|.|15|TRBV7-9|.
TGTGCCAGCAGCTTAGAGTCGTCGGGAAGAAACGAGCAGTACTTC
CASSLESSGRNEQYF
>TRBJ1-2|few|15|TRBV12-3/TRBV12-4|TRBD1
TGTGCCAGCAGTCTAGACAGGGCTTTCAACTATGGCTACACCTTC
CASSLDRAFNYGYTF
>TRBJ1-1|few|13|TRBV12-3/TRBV12-4|.
TGTGCCAGCAGCCTGACAGAAGACACTGAAGCTTTCTTT
CASSLTEDTEAFF
>TRBJ2-5|.|18|TRBV5-1|TRBD2
TGCGCCAGCAGCTTGGGGACTAGCGGGGGCTCCTACCAAGAGACCCAGTACTTC
CASSLGTSGGSYQETQYF
>TRBJ2-3|.|13|TRBV7-9|.
TGTGCCAGCAGCTTAGGCGTACGACCTACGCAGTATTTT
CASSLGVRPTQYF
>TRBJ2-1|few|19|TRBV28|TRBD2
TGTGCCAGCAGTTCCGCATTCCTACGACTAGCGGGAGTTAGCAATGAGCAGTTCTTC
CASSSAFLRLAGVSNEQFF
>TRBJ2-1|.|17|TRBV7-2|TRBD2
TGTGCCAGCAGCTTAATGGCCCTAGCGGGCAACTACAATGAGCAGTTCTTC
CASSLMALAGNYNEQFF
>TRBJ2-7|.|13|TRBV11-2|TRBD1
TGTGCCAGCAGCGCCGGACAGGCCTACGAGCAGTACTTC
CASSAGQAYEQYF
>TRBJ2-2|.|14|TRBV5-1|TRBD1
TGCGCCAGCAGCCCGGACAGGTTTGGCGGGGAGCTGTTTTTT
CASSPDRFGGELFF
>TRBJ2-4|many|14|TRBV5-5|.
TGTGCCAGCAGCTCGGAGGGGCTCAAAAACATTCAGTACTTC
CASSSEGLKNIQYF
>TRBJ1-2|.|15|TRBV6-1|TRBD1
TGTGCCAGCAGCCCGGGACAGGGGCCGTACTATGGCTACACCTTC
CASSPGQGPYYGYTF
>TRBJ1-2|.|13|TRBV20-1|.
TGCAGTGCTAGACCCCAGGGAGACTATGGCTACACCTTC
CSARPQGDYGYTF
>TRBJ2-5|few|16|TRBV5-1|TRBD2
TGCGCCAGCAGCTTGGCGAGACTAGCGGGTCTAGAGACCCAGTACTTC
CASSLARLAGLETQYF
>TRBJ2-7|.|13|TRBV6-4|.
TGTGCCAGCAGGAATCGGGAGCTGTACGAGCAGTACTTC
CASRNRELYEQYF
>TRBJ2-2|few|15|TRBV9|TRBD2
TGTGCCAGCAGCGGTAGCGGGAGTCACACCGGGGAGCTGTTTTTT
CASSGSGSHTGELFF
>TRBJ2-3|.|15|TRBV5-6|.
TGTGCCAGCAGGTTGACAGAGGGTGGTAGAGATACGCAGTATTTT
CASRLTEGGRDTQYF
>TRBJ2-2|few|19|TRBV7-8|TRBD2
TGTGCCAGCAGCGTTTCCGGGACTAGCGGGGGGGCCGGCACCGGGGAGCTGTTTTTT
CASSVSGTSGGAGTGELFF
>TRBJ2-5|few|16|TRBV5-5|TRBD1
TGTGCCAGCAGCATTCCTCCGACAGGGGCCGGAGAGACCCAGTACTTC
CASSIPPTGAGETQYF
>TRBJ2-2|many|13|TRBV6-1|.
TGTGCCAGCAGCAGACAGAACACCGGGGAGCTGTTTTTT
CASSRQNTGELFF
>TRBJ2-1|.|14|TRBV29-1|TRBD2
TGCAGCGTTGAAGGGCGACTAGCGGGAAATGAGCAGTTCTTC
CSVEGRLAGNEQFF
>TRBJ2-3|few|16|TRBV5-1|TRBD1
TGCGCCAGCAGTAAATCCGGGACAGGGGGATCAGATACGCAGTATTTT
CASSKSGTGGSDTQYF